The entry below describes one T cell receptor (beta chain). The study reverse transcribed the entire isolated RNA, so it sequenced expressed TCRB transcripts. About 3.57 million reads, on average, came from each naive, central memory and regulatory T cell sample. Using immunoSEQ multiplex PCR, the repertoire was profiled, and TCRdb retains in-frame clones only, with some absent. The table has around 450,000 clones, over 10% seen once. This sample was included in a study of beta chain features in type 1 diabetes. The CDR3 spans 10 residues. Between the trimmed V and J ends, which lost 5 bases and 4 bases, there was a span of 2 bases. Per germline, CDR1 SEHNR and CDR2 FQNEAQ (reference sequence). A heparinised blood draw that averaged about 120 mL was obtained once from each donor. Each of the sorted populations had a purity greater than 95%.

Sequences were obtained from naive CD4+ T cells from blood. This chain connects TRBV7-9 to TRBJ1-1; no clear D gene. The TCR originated in a woman in her late teens or twenties in good health. CDR3 nucleotides: TGTGCCAGCAGCCCCACTGAAGCTTTCTTT. Translated: CASSPTEAFF.